A selection of T cell receptor beta chains follows, all from one sample in a study of beta chain features in type 1 diabetes. Method: immunoSEQ multiplex PCR; TCRdb's copy keeps in-frame clones and lacks some. In the table there are around 250,000 clones, around 14% of which are singletons. Specimen: naive CD4+ T cells from blood. The receptors shown here come from a woman in her 40s in good health. Each CDR3 is given with its conserved first and last residue. A D gene is named only where the DNA matches it firmly. The size field is filled for only some rows; it gives once, few, many or a size class.

len,v_gene,j_gene,abundance,d_gene,CDR3nt,CDR3aa
16,TRBV2,TRBJ1-1,-,TRBD1,TGTGCCAGCGATGGTACCTCAGGGGGCTGGGGGACTGAAGCTTTCTTT,CASDGTSGGWGTEAFF
14,TRBV6-4,TRBJ2-2,once,TRBD1,TGTGCCAGCAGAACAGGGGCGAACACCGGGGAGCTGTTTTTT,CASRTGANTGELFF
11,TRBV7-9,TRBJ1-2,-,-,TGTGCCAGCAGCTTGGACAGTGGCTACACCTTC,CASSLDSGYTF
13,TRBV19,TRBJ2-7,-,TRBD1,TGTGCCAGTTCGAGGGACAGAGCCTACGAGCAGTACTTC,CASSRDRAYEQYF
14,TRBV5-1,TRBJ2-1,-,-,TGCGCCAGCAGCTTTCGGACAGTCTACAATGAGCAGTTCTTC,CASSFRTVYNEQFF
16,TRBV7-2,TRBJ2-1,-,TRBD2,TGTGCCAGCCGCCCTCGACTAGCGGGGGGGCTAGGTGAGCAGTTCTTC,CASRPRLAGGLGEQFF
14,TRBV4-3,TRBJ1-1,many,-,TGCGCCAGCAGCCAAGACCCCTCCCGGTCTGAAGCTTTCTTT,CASSQDPSRSEAFF
10,TRBV27,TRBJ2-7,-,-,TGTGCCAGCAGATACTACGAGCAGTACTTC,CASRYYEQYF
15,TRBV7-2,TRBJ1-6,few,-,TGTGCCAGCAGCTTGAGGAGACAAGGAGGTTCACCCCTCCACTTT,CASSLRRQGGSPLHF
12,TRBV5-1,TRBJ2-7,-,-,TGCGCCAGCAGCTCGGACAGTTACGAGCAGTACTTC,CASSSDSYEQYF
16,TRBV4-3,TRBJ2-7,few,-,TGCGCCAGCAGCCAAGAGTTTACAGGAAGACCCTACGAGCAGTACTTC,CASSQEFTGRPYEQYF
13,TRBV25-1,TRBJ2-3,-,-,TGTGCCAGCAGGACTGCAAGCACAGATACGCAGTATTTT,CASRTASTDTQYF
15,TRBV7-2,TRBJ2-6,-,-,TGTGCCAGCAGCTCAGGTCGCTCTGGGGCCAACGTCCTGACTTTC,CASSSGRSGANVLTF
13,TRBV7-9,TRBJ2-1,-,-,TGTGCCAGCAGCTACCACAGGGAGAATGAGCAGTTCTTC,CASSYHRENEQFF
15,TRBV7-2,TRBJ2-1,-,-,TGTGCCAGCAGCAAGGAACCGGGGATCTACAATGAGCAGTTCTTC,CASSKEPGIYNEQFF
12,TRBV6-6,TRBJ2-1,-,TRBD1,TGTGCCAGCACTGCACAGGGGTATGAGCAGTTCTTC,CASTAQGYEQFF
14,TRBV5-1,TRBJ2-3,few,-,TGCGCCAGCAGCTTGGAATTGGTAGCGAATACGCAGTATTTT,CASSLELVANTQYF
17,TRBV2,TRBJ2-3,-,TRBD2,TGTGCCAGCAGTGAAACGCAAGCGGGGGGTAGCACAGATACGCAGTATTTT,CASSETQAGGSTDTQYF
16,TRBV13,TRBJ1-5,few,TRBD1,TGTGCCAGCAGCCGAAACAGGGGGCGCGACAATCAGCCCCAGCATTTT,CASSRNRGRDNQPQHF
14,TRBV19,TRBJ1-1,-,-,TGTGCCAGTACCCTGTTATCGGGGTCCGGTGAAGCTTTCTTT,CASTLLSGSGEAFF
14,TRBV25-1,TRBJ2-5,-,TRBD2,TGTGCCAGCAAAAACGCGGGGGGCGCAGAGACCCAGTACTTC,CASKNAGGAETQYF
15,TRBV2,TRBJ1-5,-,-,TGTGCCAGCAGAAAAGGGGAGGGGAGCAATCAGCCCCAGCATTTT,CASRKGEGSNQPQHF
12,TRBV29-1,TRBJ1-2,-,TRBD1,TGCAGCGTAAGACAGGGAAACTATGGCTACACCTTC,CSVRQGNYGYTF
14,TRBV7-2,TRBJ1-2,-,-,TGTGCCAGCAGCTCCTTGACAGACAACTATGGCTACACCTTC,CASSSLTDNYGYTF
11,TRBV2,TRBJ1-2,-,-,TGTGCCAGCAGTGGAAGCAGGCCCGACACCTTC,CASSGSRPDTF
14,TRBV25-1,TRBJ1-1,-,-,TGTGCCAGCAGTGAATCAGGGTATCCCTCTGAAGCTTTCTTT,CASSESGYPSEAFF
14,TRBV6-5,TRBJ1-2,few,TRBD1,TGTGCCAGCAGAAAGCCGGGACAGGCGGGAGGCTACACCTTC,CASRKPGQAGGYTF
13,TRBV5-4,TRBJ1-6,-,-,TGTGCCAGCAGCCCCGGACAAGGTTCACCCCTCCACTTT,CASSPGQGSPLHF
14,TRBV10-3,TRBJ2-2,few,-,TGTGCCAGCATACAGGGTCCACCTGGCGGGGAGCTGTTTTTT,CASIQGPPGGELFF
13,TRBV7-2,TRBJ1-3,many,-,TGTGCCAGCAGCTCTTCCTCTGGAAACACCATATATTTT,CASSSSSGNTIYF
15,TRBV5-4,TRBJ2-2,-,TRBD1,TGTGCCAGCAGAGGGTGGGACAGTCGTACCGGGGAGCTGTTTTTT,CASRGWDSRTGELFF
15,TRBV18,TRBJ2-1,few,-,TGTGCCAGCTCACGTACAGGGAAGCCCTACAATGAGCAGTTCTTC,CASSRTGKPYNEQFF
12,TRBV12-5,TRBJ2-3,-,-,TGTGCTAGTGGTTTGGCTAGTCGCACGCAGTATTTT,CASGLASRTQYF
19,TRBV7-2,TRBJ2-3,few,TRBD2,TGTGCCAGCAGCATAACTAGCGGGGGGGCCCAGATAAGCACAGATACGCAGTATTTT,CASSITSGGAQISTDTQYF